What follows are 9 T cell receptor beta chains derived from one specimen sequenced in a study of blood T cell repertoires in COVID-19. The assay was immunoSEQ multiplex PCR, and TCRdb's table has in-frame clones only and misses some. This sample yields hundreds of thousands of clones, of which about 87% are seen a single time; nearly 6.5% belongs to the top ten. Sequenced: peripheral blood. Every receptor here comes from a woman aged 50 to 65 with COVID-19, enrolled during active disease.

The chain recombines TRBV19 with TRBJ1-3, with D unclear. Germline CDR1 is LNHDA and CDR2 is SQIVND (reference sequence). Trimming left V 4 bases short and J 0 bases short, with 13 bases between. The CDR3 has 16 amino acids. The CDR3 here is CASSRARVGSGNTIYF. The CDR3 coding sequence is TGTGCCAGTAGTAGGGCGCGGGTGGGCTCTGGAAACACCATATATTTT.

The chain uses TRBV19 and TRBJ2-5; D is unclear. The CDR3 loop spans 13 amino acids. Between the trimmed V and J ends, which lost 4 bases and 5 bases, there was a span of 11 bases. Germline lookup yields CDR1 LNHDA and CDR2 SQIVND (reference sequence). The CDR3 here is CASSRTRSETQYF. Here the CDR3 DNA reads TGTGCCAGTAGTAGAACCAGGTCGGAGACCCAGTACTTC.

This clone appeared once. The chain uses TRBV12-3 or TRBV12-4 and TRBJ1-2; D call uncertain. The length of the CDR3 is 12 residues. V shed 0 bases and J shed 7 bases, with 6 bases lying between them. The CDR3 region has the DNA TGTGCCAGCAGTTTAGCGTATTCTGGCTACACCTTC. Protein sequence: CASSLAYSGYTF.

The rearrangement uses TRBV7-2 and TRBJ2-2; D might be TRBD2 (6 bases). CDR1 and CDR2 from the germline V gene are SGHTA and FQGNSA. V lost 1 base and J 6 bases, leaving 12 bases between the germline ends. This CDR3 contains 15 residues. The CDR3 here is CASSLVSGSPGELFF. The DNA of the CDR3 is TGTGCCAGCAGCTTAGTCTCCGGGAGTCCCGGGGAGCTGTTTTTT.

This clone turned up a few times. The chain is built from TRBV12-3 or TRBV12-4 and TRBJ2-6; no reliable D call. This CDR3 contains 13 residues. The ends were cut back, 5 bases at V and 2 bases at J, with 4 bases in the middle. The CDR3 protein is CASSPTGANVLTF. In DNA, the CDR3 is TGTGCCAGCAGTCCCACTGGGGCCAACGTCCTGACTTTC.

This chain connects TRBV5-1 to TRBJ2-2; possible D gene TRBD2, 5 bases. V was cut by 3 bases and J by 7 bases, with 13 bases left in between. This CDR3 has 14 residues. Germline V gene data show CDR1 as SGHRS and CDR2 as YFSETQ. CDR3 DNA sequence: TGCGCCAGCAGCTCGAAACTTGGAGGCGGGGAGCTGTTTTTT. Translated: CASSSKLGGGELFF.

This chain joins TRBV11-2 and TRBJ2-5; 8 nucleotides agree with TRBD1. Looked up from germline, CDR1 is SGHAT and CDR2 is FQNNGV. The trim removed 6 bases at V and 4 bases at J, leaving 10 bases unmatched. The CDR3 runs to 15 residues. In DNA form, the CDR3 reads TGTGCCAGCAGTTTTACCTCGACAGGGGCAGAGACCCAGTACTTC. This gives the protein CASSFTSTGAETQYF.

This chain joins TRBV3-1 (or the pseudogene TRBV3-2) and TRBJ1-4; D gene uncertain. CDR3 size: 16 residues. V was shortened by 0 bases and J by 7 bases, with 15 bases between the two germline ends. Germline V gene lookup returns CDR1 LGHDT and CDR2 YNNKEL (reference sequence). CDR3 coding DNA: TGTGCCAGCAGCCAAGATGTGCGTACCCGGAGTGAAAAACTGTTTTTT. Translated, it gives CASSQDVRTRSEKLFF.

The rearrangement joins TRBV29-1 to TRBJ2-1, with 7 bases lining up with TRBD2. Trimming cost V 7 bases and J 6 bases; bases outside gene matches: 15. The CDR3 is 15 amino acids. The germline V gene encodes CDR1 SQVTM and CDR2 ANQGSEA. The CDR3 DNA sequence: TGCAGCGCCCGGAAAGGAGTTCTAGCGGCCAATGAGCAGTTCTTC. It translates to CSARKGVLAANEQFF.